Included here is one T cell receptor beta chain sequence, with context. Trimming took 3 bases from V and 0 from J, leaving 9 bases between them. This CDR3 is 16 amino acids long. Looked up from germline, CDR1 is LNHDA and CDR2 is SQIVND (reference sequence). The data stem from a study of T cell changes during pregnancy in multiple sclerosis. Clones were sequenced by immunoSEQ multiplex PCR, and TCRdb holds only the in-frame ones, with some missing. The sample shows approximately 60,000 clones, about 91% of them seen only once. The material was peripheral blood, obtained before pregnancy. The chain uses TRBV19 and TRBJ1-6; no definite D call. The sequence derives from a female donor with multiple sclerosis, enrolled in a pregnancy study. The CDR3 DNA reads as TGTGCCAGTAGTATCCAGGATAGCTCCTATAATTCACCCCTCCACTTT. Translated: CASSIQDSSYNSPLHF.